Reported below is one TCR beta chain. Antigen: not known. Germline CDR1 and CDR2: LNHDA and SQIVND (reference sequence). CDR3 length: 15 amino acids. Trimming stripped 6 bases from V and 4 bases from J, with 18 bases between. This record belongs to a study of shared clonotypes between healthy human individuals. General study findings and limits: Clonotypes shared by all four donors outscored non-shared clonotypes in generation probability.

In the CD4+ fraction, cells were divided into CD45RA+ naive and CD45RA-negative memory subsets. In the original processing: Quality scores were absent from the junction-only immunoSEQ sequences, so filtering differed. Some clones are missing from TCRdb's copy, which holds only in-frame ones; the method was immunoSEQ multiplex PCR. V, J and clone size are taken as reported in that table, and D and trimming were inferred from the DNA itself. The profile covers under 2,500,000 clones, with around 95% appearing a single time and roughly 0.13% taken by the ten largest. Sequencing was performed on naive CD4+ T cells sorted from blood. Subset noted: CD45RA+ positively selected. The V and J genes are TRBV19 and TRBJ1-2, with D tentatively TRBD1 (5 bases). This clonotype was obtained from a man between 18 and 35 years old in good health. CDR3 sequence reads: CASSPLGGAGYGYTF. For the CDR3, the DNA is TGTGCCAGTAGCCCCTTGGGGGGAGCGGGCTATGGCTACACCTTC. The full variable domain, rest sourced from reference TRBV19 and TRBJ1-2, is DGGITQSPKYLFRKEGQNVTLSCEQNLNHDAMYWYRQDPGQGLRLIYYSQIVNDFQKGDIAEGYSVSREKKESFPLTVTSAQKNPTAFYLCASSPLGGAGYGYTFGSGTRLTVV.